This T cell receptor beta chain stems from a study of PD-1 blockade in classical Hodgkin lymphoma. Study-level results: Partial responders and progressors had significantly lower baseline TCR diversity. Reports described newly diagnosed patients as having lower baseline TCR diversity than healthy donors. There was a significant rise in CD4+ TCR diversity by C4D1, with no such rise for CD8+.

About this clone: The antigen is unknown.

Assay used: immunoSEQ multiplex PCR; TCRdb lists only in-frame clones, some missing. This table holds more than 20,000 clones, 65% to 80% found once. Time point defined: cycle 4 day 1 (C4D1), after six to seven weeks of nivolumab. Every single patient, without exception, relapsed after autologous stem cell transplantation, and brentuximab vedotin exposure varied. It was by magnetic negative selection that CD4+ T cells were purified from thawed PBMCs. Reported best responses ranged across complete response, partial response or progressive disease. The V and J ends lost 9 bases and 5 bases respectively, with 17 bases between them. This CDR3 comprises 14 residues. The germline CDR1 and CDR2 sequences are MNHNS and SASEGT.

The receptor comes from a human donor with classical Hodgkin lymphoma. The sequencing used CD4+ T cells from blood, collected before the fourth cycle of nivolumab. The chain employs TRBV6-1 and TRBJ1-5; no firm D call. The CDR3 sequence: CASRNLDTYQPQHF. In DNA form, the CDR3 reads TGTGCCAGTCGGAATCTAGACACTTATCAGCCCCAGCATTTT.